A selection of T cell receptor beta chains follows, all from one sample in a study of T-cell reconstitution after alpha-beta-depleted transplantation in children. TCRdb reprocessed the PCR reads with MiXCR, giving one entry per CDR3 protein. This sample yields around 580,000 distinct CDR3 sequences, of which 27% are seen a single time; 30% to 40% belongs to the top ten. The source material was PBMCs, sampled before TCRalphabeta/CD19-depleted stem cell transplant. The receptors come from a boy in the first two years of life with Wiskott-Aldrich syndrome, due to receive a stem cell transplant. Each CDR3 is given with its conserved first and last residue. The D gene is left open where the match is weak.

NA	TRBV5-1	CASSLAPRGNIQYF
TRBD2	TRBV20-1	CSARLAGGTDTQYF
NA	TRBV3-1	CASSQAGDEQYF
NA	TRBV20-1	CSASHASGNTIYF
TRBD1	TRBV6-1	CAGAEQGAFHEQYF
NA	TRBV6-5	CASSYSMAVSNQPQHF
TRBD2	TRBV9	CASSPVLAGQETQYF
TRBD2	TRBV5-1	CASSLAGSSGSYNEQFF
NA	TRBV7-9	CASSLGVGTSGANVLTF
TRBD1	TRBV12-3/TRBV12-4	CASSPGQGAGSYNEQFF
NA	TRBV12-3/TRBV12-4	CASSAALGTGELFF
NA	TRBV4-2	CASSPAAVGYTF
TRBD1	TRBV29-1	CSVVRTGAKNTEAFF
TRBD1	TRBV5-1	CASSLGTGVSNQPQHF
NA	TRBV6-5	CASSKRGTEAFF
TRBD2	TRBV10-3	CAISRTSGSYEQYF
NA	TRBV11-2	CASSLDRVGSPLHF
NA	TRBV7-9	CASSLRGGRSTGEQFF
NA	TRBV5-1	CASSAGVEAFF
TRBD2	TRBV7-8	CASSLFLAAYNEQFF
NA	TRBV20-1	CSAPDWKETQYF
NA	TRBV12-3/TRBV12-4	CASSWGRHEQFF
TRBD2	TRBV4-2	CASSRTSGRPGDEQFF
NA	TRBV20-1	CSARDYGAANTGELFF
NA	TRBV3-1	CASSQVGRKETQYF
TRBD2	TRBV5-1	CASSPTSGSQKTQYF
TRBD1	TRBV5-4	CASSSPGQEAYEQYF
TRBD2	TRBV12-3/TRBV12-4	CASSLATRLAAKNIQYF
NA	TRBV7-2	CATSLRGEKLFF
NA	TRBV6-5	CASSYARTGRLGGNEQFF
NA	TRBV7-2	CASSLVGGIYNEQFF
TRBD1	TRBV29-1	CSVRQGYNEQFF
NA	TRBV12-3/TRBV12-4	CASSLWHKRTGELFF
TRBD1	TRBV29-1	CSVEVWDSEAFF
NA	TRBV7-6	CASSWGGGSGQETQYF
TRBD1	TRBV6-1	CASSRRGQGTYEQYF
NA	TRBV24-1	CATSDPRVGETQYF
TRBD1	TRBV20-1	CSATGGEEQYF
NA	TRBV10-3	CAISESRGAYEQYF
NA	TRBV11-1	CASSPGRRGGRFSYNEQFF
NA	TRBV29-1	CSGGSGTHTGNEQFF
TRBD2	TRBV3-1	CASSQRTSPTDTQYF
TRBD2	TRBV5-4	CASSLAGGPHNEQFF
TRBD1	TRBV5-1	CASSRGQGEDEQYF
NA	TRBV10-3	CAIRPDSTDTQYF
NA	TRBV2	CASSEQGESSYEQYF
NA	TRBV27	CASSLRSSGFEAKNIQYF
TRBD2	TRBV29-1	CSARLAGVYTGELFF
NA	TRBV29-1	CSGGDKGPGTGELFF
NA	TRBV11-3	CASSLFAYNEQFF
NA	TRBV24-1	CATSDFRSGGGYGYTF
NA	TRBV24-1	CATSDAQGGEYNEQFF
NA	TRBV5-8	CASSASRQANNEQFF
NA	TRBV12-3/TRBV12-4	CASSMDGTRYEQYF
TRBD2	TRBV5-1	CASSLELAGSSGTDTQYF
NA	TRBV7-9	CASSPDSSQYF
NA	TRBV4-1	CASSQDVSLNNEQFF
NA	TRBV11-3	CASSPPAGGEQFF
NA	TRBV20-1	CSAPGTNYGYTF